The TCR gamma chain described here comes from a study of human gamma delta and Vdelta1 T cells. Whole-study results and caveats: Delta One T cells were reportedly polyclonal and broadly cytotoxic against acute myeloid leukemia.

With regard to this clone: What it binds is unknown.

This CDR3 is 18 amino acids long. Germline lookup yields CDR1 EGSTGY and CDR2 YDSYTSSV. V was clipped by 0 bases and J by 0 bases; unmatched bases: 10. TCRdb redid the clone calls on the PCR reads with CATT. The sample lists about 3,800 gamma-chain clones; about a sixth were seen once. The chain couples TRGV4 to TRGJP2. The sample comprised Vdelta1 gamma-delta T cells from blood grown in culture (DOT cells). This sequence originates from a human donor in good health. CDR3: CATWDGPRAYSSDWIKTF. For the CDR3, the DNA is TGTGCCACCTGGGATGGGCCGAGGGCTTATAGTAGTGATTGGATCAAGACGTTT.